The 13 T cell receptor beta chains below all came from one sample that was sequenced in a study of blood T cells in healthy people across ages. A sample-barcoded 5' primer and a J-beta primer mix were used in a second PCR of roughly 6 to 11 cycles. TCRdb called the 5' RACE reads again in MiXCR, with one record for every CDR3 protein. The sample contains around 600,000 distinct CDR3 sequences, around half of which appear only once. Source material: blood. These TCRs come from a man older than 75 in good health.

The CDR3 bases are TGTGCCAGCACCCTCCCGGGCGTTAAGGGGGGGAACACAGATACGCAGTATTTT. This sequence encodes CASTLPGVKGGNTDTQYF. This chain joins TRBV6-1 and TRBJ2-3; D perhaps matches TRBD2 (7 bases). V lost 7 bases and J lost 2, with 25 bases in between. Germline-derived CDR1 and CDR2 are MNHNS and SASEGT. This CDR3 has 18 amino acids.

The CDR3 DNA sequence: TGTGCCAGCAGCCATCGAGCCTACAATGAGCAGTTCTTC. It translates to CASSHRAYNEQFF. The rearrangement uses TRBV11-2 and TRBJ2-1; D is unresolved. The CDR3 sequence is 13 residues long. Germline CDR1 and CDR2: SGHAT and FQNNGV. The V end was cut by 5 bases, the J end by 2 bases, with 7 bases between. The complete variable domain, with remaining parts taken from reference TRBV11-2 and TRBJ2-1, reads EAGVAQSPRYKIIEKRQSVAFWCNPISGHATLYWYQQILGQGPKLLIQFQNNGVVDDSQLPKDRFSAERLKGVDSTLKIQPAKLEDSAVYLCASSHRAYNEQFFGPGTRLTVL.

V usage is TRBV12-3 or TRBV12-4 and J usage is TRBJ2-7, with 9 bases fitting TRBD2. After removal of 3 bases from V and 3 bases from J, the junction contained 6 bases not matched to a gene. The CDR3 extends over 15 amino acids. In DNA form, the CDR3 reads TGTGCCAGCAGTTTTACCGGGACTAGCAGCTACGAGCAGTACTTC. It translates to CASSFTGTSSYEQYF.

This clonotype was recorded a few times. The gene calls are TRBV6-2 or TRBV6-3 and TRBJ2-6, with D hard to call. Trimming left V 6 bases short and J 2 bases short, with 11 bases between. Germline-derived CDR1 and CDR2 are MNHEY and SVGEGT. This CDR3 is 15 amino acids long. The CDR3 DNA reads TGTGCCAGCAGACCGAAGGGTGCTGGGGCCAACGTCCTGACTTTC. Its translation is CASRPKGAGANVLTF.

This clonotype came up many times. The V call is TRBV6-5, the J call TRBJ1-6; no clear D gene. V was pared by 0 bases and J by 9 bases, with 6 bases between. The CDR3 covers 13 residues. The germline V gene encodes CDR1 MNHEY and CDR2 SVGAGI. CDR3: CASSYSRSSPLHF. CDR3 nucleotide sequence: TGTGCCAGCAGTTACTCGAGGTCTTCACCCCTCCACTTT.

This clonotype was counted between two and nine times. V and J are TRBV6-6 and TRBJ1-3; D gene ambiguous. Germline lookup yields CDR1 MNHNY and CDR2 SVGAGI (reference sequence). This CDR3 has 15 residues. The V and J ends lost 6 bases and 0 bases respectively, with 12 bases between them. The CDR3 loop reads CASRDLILSGNTIYF. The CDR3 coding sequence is TGTGCCAGCAGGGATCTAATCCTCTCTGGAAACACCATATATTTT.

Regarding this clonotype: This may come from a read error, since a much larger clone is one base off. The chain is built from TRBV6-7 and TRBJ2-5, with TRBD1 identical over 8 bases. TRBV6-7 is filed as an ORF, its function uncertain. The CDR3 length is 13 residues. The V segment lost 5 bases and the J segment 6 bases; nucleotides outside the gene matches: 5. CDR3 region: CASSHGQGKTQYF. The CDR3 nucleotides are TGTGCCAGCAGTCATGGACAGGGAAAGACCCAGTACTTC.

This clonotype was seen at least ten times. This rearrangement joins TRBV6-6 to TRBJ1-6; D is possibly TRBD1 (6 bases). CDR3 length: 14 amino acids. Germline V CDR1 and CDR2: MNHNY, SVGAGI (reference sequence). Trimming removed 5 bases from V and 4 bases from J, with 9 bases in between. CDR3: CASSQQGYNSPLHF. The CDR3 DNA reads TGTGCCAGCAGTCAACAGGGTTATAATTCACCCCTCCACTTT.

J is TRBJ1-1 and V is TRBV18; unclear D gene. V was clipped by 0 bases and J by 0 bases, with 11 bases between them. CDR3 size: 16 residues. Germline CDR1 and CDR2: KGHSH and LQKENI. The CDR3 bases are TGTGCCAGCTCACCACCGCGTCTATTCCTGAACACTGAAGCTTTCTTT. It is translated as CASSPPRLFLNTEAFF.

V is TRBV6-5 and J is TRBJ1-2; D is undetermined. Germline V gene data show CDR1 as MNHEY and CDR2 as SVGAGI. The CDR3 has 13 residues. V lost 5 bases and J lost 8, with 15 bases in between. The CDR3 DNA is TGTGCCAGCAGTGACTTGTCCTCACCCGGCTACACCTTC. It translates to CASSDLSSPGYTF.

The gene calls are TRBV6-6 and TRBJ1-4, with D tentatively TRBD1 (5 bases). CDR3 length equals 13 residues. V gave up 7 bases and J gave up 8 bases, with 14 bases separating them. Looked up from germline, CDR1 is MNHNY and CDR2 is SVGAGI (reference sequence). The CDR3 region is CASKPGRGEKLFF. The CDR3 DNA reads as TGTGCCAGCAAACCGGGACGGGGGGAAAAACTGTTTTTT.

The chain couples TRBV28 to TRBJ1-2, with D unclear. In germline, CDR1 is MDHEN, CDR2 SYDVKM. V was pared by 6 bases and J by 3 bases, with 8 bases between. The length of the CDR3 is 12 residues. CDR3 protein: CASSGTYYGYTF. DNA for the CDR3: TGTGCCAGCAGCGGCACCTACTATGGCTACACCTTC.

The CDR3 region has the DNA TGCAGTGCTAGATCTCTGGGCCACCTAGGAGAGCAGTACTTC. Translation: CSARSLGHLGEQYF. This rearrangement joins TRBV20-1 to TRBJ2-4; no clear D. CDR1 DFQATT and CDR2 SNEGSKA come from the germline V gene (reference sequence). CDR3 size: 14 residues. Trimming stripped 2 bases from V and 13 bases from J, with 21 bases between.